This T cell receptor (beta chain) was documented in a study of early T cells in non-severe SARS-CoV-2 infection. Across the whole study: Unsorted whole-blood RNA was sequenced in bulk, leaving chains unpaired.

Unique molecular identifiers tagged individual cDNA molecules. TCRdb fed the 5' RACE reads into MiXCR, producing one record per CDR3 protein. The sample has tens of thousands of distinct CDR3 sequences; 6% to 7% are singletons. Germline V gene sequence: CDR1 MGHRA, CDR2 YSYEKL. Between the trimmed V and J ends, which lost 7 bases and 0 bases, there was a span of 13 bases. This CDR3 is 15 amino acids long. This clonotype was sampled from an adult who was a healthcare worker with PCR-confirmed SARS-CoV-2 infection or an uninfected control (not recorded which). The rearrangement links TRBV4-1 to TRBJ1-3, with D maybe TRBD1 (5 bases). Sequenced here: whole blood, sampled at baseline. The DNA for the CDR3 is TGCGCCAGCAAGCCGGGGGAAAGCTCTGGAAACACCATATATTTT. This gives the protein CASKPGESSGNTIYF.